These 26 T cell receptor beta chains were sequenced from one sample in a study of blood T cell repertoires in COVID-19. Some clones are missing from TCRdb's copy, which holds only in-frame ones; the method was immunoSEQ multiplex PCR. The sample carries approximately 210,000 clones, about 90% recorded once. Source material: peripheral blood. The receptors were gathered from a man in his thirties or forties with acute or convalescent COVID-19.

The chain links TRBV9 to TRBJ1-1, with unresolved D. V was pared by 0 bases and J by 3 bases, with 6 bases between. CDR1 and CDR2 (germline): SGDLS, YYNGEE. This CDR3 comprises 13 residues. In nucleotides, the CDR3 is TGTGCCAGCAGCGTAGGAGTCTACACTGAAGCTTTCTTT. It yields the protein CASSVGVYTEAFF.

J is TRBJ2-5 and V is TRBV5-4; unclear D gene. This CDR3 spans 13 amino acids. CDR1 SGHNT and CDR2 YYREEE come from the germline V gene (reference sequence). V was trimmed by 5 bases and J by 2 bases, leaving 10 bases between them. CDR3: CASSPGTQETQYF. The CDR3 DNA is TGTGCCAGCAGTCCTGGTACTCAAGAGACCCAGTACTTC.

The V gene is TRBV2, the J gene TRBJ1-2; 7 bases fit TRBD1. J gave up 3 bases and V 11 bases, and 3 bases lay outside the gene matches. Germline V gene lookup returns CDR1 SNHLY and CDR2 FYNNEI. The CDR3 loop spans 11 amino acids. The CDR3 DNA reads as TGTGCCGGTGGGACAGACTATGGCTACACCTTC. It specifies CAGGTDYGYTF.

J is TRBJ2-3 and V is TRBV5-1; 12 nucleotides match TRBD2. CDR3 size: 16 residues. Germline loops: CDR1 SGHRS, CDR2 YFSETQ. J lost 3 bases, V lost 5 bases, and 7 bases had no gene match. The CDR3 nucleotides are TGCGCCAGCAGTAAGGGCGGGACTAGCGGGACAGATACGCAGTATTTT. Translating gives CASSKGGTSGTDTQYF.

V is TRBV6-5 and J is TRBJ1-4; 7 bases agree with TRBD1. Trimming removed 6 bases from V and 4 bases from J; junction bases left unmatched: 8. The CDR3 consists of 15 residues. Germline V lookup: CDR1 MNHEY, CDR2 SVGAGI. The CDR3 here is CASRGSGQINEKLFF. The CDR3 nucleotides are TGTGCCAGCAGGGGCTCGGGACAGATTAATGAAAAACTGTTTTTT.

This chain uses TRBV7-3 with TRBJ1-2; TRBD1 aligns across 10 bases. Per the germline V gene, CDR1 is SGHTA and CDR2 is FQGTGA. The CDR3 is 15 residues long. V lost 0 bases to trimming and J lost 7 bases; unmatched junction nucleotides: 5. This chain's CDR3 is CASSLTPGTGAGYTF. CDR3 DNA sequence: TGTGCCAGCAGCTTAACGCCAGGGACAGGGGCTGGCTACACCTTC.

The J gene is TRBJ2-6, the V gene TRBV18, with TRBD1 identical over 7 bases. J lost 0 bases, V lost 4 bases, and 12 bases had no gene match. CDR1 and CDR2 from the germline V gene are KGHSH and LQKENI. The CDR3 runs 19 residues. The chain's CDR3 is CASSLNRGPPISGANVLTF. The DNA for the CDR3 is TGTGCCAGCTCACTTAACAGGGGCCCCCCGATCTCTGGGGCCAACGTCCTGACTTTC.

V and J are TRBV18 and TRBJ1-1; 10 bases are a match to TRBD1. The germline V gene encodes CDR1 KGHSH and CDR2 LQKENI. The CDR3 runs 16 residues. V was clipped by 6 bases and J by 1 base; unmatched bases: 8. For the CDR3, the DNA is TGTGCCAGCTCCCGAAGACAGGGGGCGGGGAACACTGAAGCTTTCTTT. Amino acids: CASSRRQGAGNTEAFF.

This chain joins TRBV10-3 and TRBJ2-1; TRBD1 or TRBD2 may be the D gene (7 bases each). Germline CDR1 is ENHRY and CDR2 is SYGVKD. V gave up 10 bases and J gave up 0 bases, with 22 bases separating them. This CDR3 has 17 amino acids. DNA for the CDR3: TGTGCCACCAGGGGGGGACTGATATCCGCCTCCTACAATGAGCAGTTCTTC. Translation gives CATRGGLISASYNEQFF.

The rearrangement joins TRBV29-1 to TRBJ2-3; 10 bases align to TRBD2. Germline V gives CDR1 SQVTM, CDR2 ANQGSEA. V was pared by 3 bases and J by 5 bases, with 11 bases of the junction left unmatched. The CDR3 is 16 amino acids. The CDR3 is CSVDRGAGGPGDTQYF. The CDR3 coding sequence is TGCAGCGTTGATCGGGGAGCGGGAGGGCCGGGAGATACGCAGTATTTT.

The rearrangement uses TRBV6-5 and TRBJ1-2; 7 bases line up with TRBD1. This CDR3 is 13 amino acids long. Germline CDR1 reads MNHEY; CDR2 reads SVGAGI. Trimming at V came to 7 bases and at J to 4 bases, leaving 6 bases not matched to a gene. This CDR3 is CASTPGQSYGYTF. CDR3 coding DNA: TGTGCCAGCACACCGGGACAGAGCTATGGCTACACCTTC.

This clone was recorded once. The chain couples TRBV24-1 to TRBJ2-1; D might be TRBD2 (6 bases). Trimming left V 8 bases short and J 9 bases short, with 19 bases between. Germline V gives CDR1 KGHDR, CDR2 SFDVKD. There are 14 residues in the CDR3. This chain's CDR3 is CATTPGTGTSEQFF. As DNA, the CDR3 is TGTGCCACCACTCCCGGGACTGGAACGAGTGAGCAGTTCTTC.

The chain recombines TRBV24-1 with TRBJ1-2; TRBD1 matches at 8 bases. Germline V gene sequence: CDR1 KGHDR, CDR2 SFDVKD. The CDR3 length is 14 residues. J gave up 4 bases and V 4 bases, and 4 bases lay outside the gene matches. CDR3 nucleotide sequence: TGTGCCACCAGTGACTCCACAGGGGGCTATGGCTACACCTTC. Its translation: CATSDSTGGYGYTF.

V and J are TRBV29-1 and TRBJ2-4, with D unclear. The V gene's germline CDR1 is SQVTM and CDR2 ANQGSEA. Trimming cost V 3 bases and J 0 bases, with 18 bases left between them. The CDR3 length is 17 residues. The CDR3 loop is CSVESFYPSLAKNIQYF. For the CDR3, the DNA is TGCAGCGTTGAGAGCTTCTATCCCTCCCTAGCCAAAAACATTCAGTACTTC.

This chain connects TRBV28 to TRBJ2-7; 7 bases are a match to TRBD1. The trim removed 7 bases at V and 1 base at J, leaving 10 bases unmatched. This CDR3 contains 15 residues. Looked up from germline, CDR1 is MDHEN and CDR2 is SYDVKM. The CDR3 spells CASTAGGSESYEQYF. CDR3 DNA: TGTGCCAGCACCGCAGGGGGTAGCGAGTCCTACGAGCAGTACTTC.

This chain connects TRBV13 to TRBJ1-4; 10 nucleotides match TRBD1. The CDR3 totals 14 residues. The germline gives CDR1 PRHDT, CDR2 FYEKMQ (reference sequence). V was pared by 5 bases and J by 8 bases, with 5 bases of the junction left unmatched. CDR3 sequence (DNA): TGTGCCAGCAGCCGAGGACAGGGGGGAGAAAAACTGTTTTTT. Its protein product is CASSRGQGGEKLFF.

V usage is TRBV5-4 and J usage is TRBJ2-5, with 9 positions matching TRBD1. The CDR3 has 16 amino acids. The V segment lost 3 bases and the J segment 1 base; nucleotides outside the gene matches: 7. Germline assignment: CDR1 SGHNT and CDR2 YYREEE (reference sequence). CDR3 nucleotides: TGTGCCAGCAGCTACCCCACAGGGGGCCCCCAAGAGACCCAGTACTTC. It specifies CASSYPTGGPQETQYF.

The chain uses TRBV2 and TRBJ2-2; 9 bases align to TRBD2. Germline V gives CDR1 SNHLY, CDR2 FYNNEI. This CDR3 has 17 residues. Losses at the gene ends were 2 bases for V and 3 bases for J; bases not matched to a gene: 7. CDR3 DNA sequence: TGTGCCAGCAGTGAATGGGCGACTAGCGGTGACACCGGGGAGCTGTTTTTT. As protein: CASSEWATSGDTGELFF.

The gene calls are TRBV29-1 and TRBJ2-2; weak D call: TRBD2 (6 bases). This CDR3 has 14 residues. Germline CDR1 reads SQVTM; CDR2 reads ANQGSEA. Trimming removed 4 bases from V and 4 bases from J, with 13 bases in between. CDR3 region: CSVGPIGGTGELFF. CDR3 in DNA: TGCAGCGTTGGTCCTATCGGGGGCACCGGGGAGCTGTTTTTT.

The chain links TRBV6-4 to TRBJ2-3, with TRBD2 matching over 8 bases. Germline CDR1 is MRHNA and CDR2 is SNTAGT. The ends lost 8 bases at V and 6 bases at J; junction bases unmatched: 10. There are 14 residues in the CDR3. The CDR3 here is CASSEGLAGDTQYF. In DNA form, the CDR3 reads TGTGCCAGCTCCGAAGGACTAGCAGGTGATACGCAGTATTTT.

The chain uses TRBV19 and TRBJ1-1; a possible D gene is TRBD1 (6 bases). Germline V gene data show CDR1 as LNHDA and CDR2 as SQIVND (reference sequence). The CDR3 totals 13 residues. The germline V and J ends were trimmed by 5 bases and 9 bases, with 16 bases remaining between them. DNA of the CDR3: TGTGCCAGTAGTGCATCCCGAGGGGGTCAAGCTTTCTTT. Translated: CASSASRGGQAFF.

V is TRBV24-1 and J is TRBJ1-3; no reliable D call. Germline CDR1 KGHDR, CDR2 SFDVKD. V was shortened by 3 bases and J by 1 base, with 6 bases between the two germline ends. This CDR3 has 14 amino acids. The CDR3 nucleotides read TGTGCCACCAGTGATCCCTATTCTGGAAACACCATATATTTT. It translates to CATSDPYSGNTIYF.

This chain connects TRBV25-1 to TRBJ1-1; weak D call: TRBD1 (5 bases). CDR1 is MGHDK and CDR2 is SYGVNS in the germline V gene. V was cut by 5 bases and J by 6 bases, with 16 bases left in between. CDR3 length equals 14 residues. DNA of the CDR3: TGTGCCAGCAGTCTACAGACAGAAGGGGCTGAAGCTTTCTTT. This translates into CASSLQTEGAEAFF.

The rearrangement uses TRBV2 and TRBJ1-1, with a weak D call TRBD1 (5 bases). This CDR3 is built from 12 residues. Germline V lookup: CDR1 SNHLY, CDR2 FYNNEI. Trimming took 0 bases from V and 8 from J, leaving 7 bases between them. CDR3 nucleotides: TGTGCCAGCAGTGAAGCCCGACAGGAAGCTTTCTTT. Protein sequence: CASSEARQEAFF.

The gene calls are TRBV27 and TRBJ1-1; D remains ambiguous. This CDR3 spans 11 amino acids. The V end lost 8 bases, the J end lost 3 bases, and 7 bases lay between the germline ends. The germline CDR1 and CDR2 sequences are MNHEY and SMNVEV (reference sequence). Here the CDR3 reads CASGPDTEAFF. CDR3 sequence (DNA): TGTGCCAGCGGGCCGGACACTGAAGCTTTCTTT.

The table lists this clone with a count of one. The CDR3, as DNA: TGTGCCAGCAGCTACGGGCAGGGGGCATCTGGAAACACCATATATTTT. It yields the protein CASSYGQGASGNTIYF. The chain joins TRBV13 to TRBJ1-3; TRBD1 matches 8 bases. Unmatched junction bases numbered 6, after V lost 4 bases and J lost 1 base. The CDR3 spans 16 residues. The germline gives CDR1 PRHDT, CDR2 FYEKMQ (reference sequence).